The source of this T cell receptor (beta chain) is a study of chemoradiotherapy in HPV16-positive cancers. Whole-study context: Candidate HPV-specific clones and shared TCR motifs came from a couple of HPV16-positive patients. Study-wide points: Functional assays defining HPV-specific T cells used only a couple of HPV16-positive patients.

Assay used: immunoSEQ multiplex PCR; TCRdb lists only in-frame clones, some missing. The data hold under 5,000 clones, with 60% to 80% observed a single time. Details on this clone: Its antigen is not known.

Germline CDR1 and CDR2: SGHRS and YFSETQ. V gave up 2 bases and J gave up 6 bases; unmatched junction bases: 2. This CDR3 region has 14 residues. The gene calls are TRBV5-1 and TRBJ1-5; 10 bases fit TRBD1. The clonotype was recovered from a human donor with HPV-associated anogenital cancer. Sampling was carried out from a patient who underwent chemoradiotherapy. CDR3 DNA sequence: TGCGCCAGCAGCTTCGGACAGGGGGGTCAGCCCCAGCATTTT. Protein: CASSFGQGGQPQHF.